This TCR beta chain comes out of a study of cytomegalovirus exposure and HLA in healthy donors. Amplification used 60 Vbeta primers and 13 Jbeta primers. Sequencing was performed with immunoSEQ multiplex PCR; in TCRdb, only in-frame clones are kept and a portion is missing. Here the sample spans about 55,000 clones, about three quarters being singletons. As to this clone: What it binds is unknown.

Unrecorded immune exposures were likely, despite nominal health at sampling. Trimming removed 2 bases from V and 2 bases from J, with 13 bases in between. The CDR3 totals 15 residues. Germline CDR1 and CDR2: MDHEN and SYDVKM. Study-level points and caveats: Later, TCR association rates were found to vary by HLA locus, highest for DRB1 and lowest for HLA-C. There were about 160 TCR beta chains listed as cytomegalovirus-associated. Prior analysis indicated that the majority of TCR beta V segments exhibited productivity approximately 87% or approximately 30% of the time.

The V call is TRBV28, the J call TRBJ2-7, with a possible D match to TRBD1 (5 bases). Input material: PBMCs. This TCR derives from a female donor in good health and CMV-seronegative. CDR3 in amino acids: CASSLQGEPTYEQYF. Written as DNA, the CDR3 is TGTGCCAGCAGTTTACAGGGCGAGCCCACCTACGAGCAGTACTTC.